The 5 T cell receptor beta chains below all came from one sample that was sequenced in a study of CD8+ T cells in alopecia areata. CD4, CD8alpha, NKG2D, NKG2ACE and other markers guided sorting of pooled cutaneous lymph node cells. RNA was isolated and reverse transcribed to cDNA, the sequencing template. The assay was immunoSEQ multiplex PCR, and TCRdb's table has in-frame clones only and misses some. The repertoire consists of approximately 280,000 clones, none detected only once. Sample: CD4+ T cells sorted from a lymph node. The receptors were gathered from a C3H/HeJ mouse with alopecia areata. This strain has MHC haplotype H2-k.

This clone was observed a handful of times. Gene labels here are mouse ones. The read ends 4 residues shy of where the CDR3 ends; the end is completed using the germline J gene. This chain links TRBV19 with TRBJ2-7; the D gene is possibly TRBD2 (6 bases). This CDR3 comprises 13 residues. Germline lookup yields CDR1 FNHDT and CDR2 SITEND (reference sequence). V shed 8 bases and J shed 1 base, with 13 bases lying between them. The CDR3 reads CARPGGRSYEQYF. The sequenced part of the CDR3 DNA is TGTGCCAGACCGGGGGGTAGATCCTAT.

In this sample, this clone turned up a few times. Mouse gene names apply. The sequence runs out 4 residues before the end of the CDR3; the remainder is reconstructed from the germline J gene. The chain combines TRBV5 with TRBJ2-5; D gene uncertain. With 4 bases removed from V and 2 bases from J, the gap between germline ends came to 10 bases. CDR3 size: 14 residues. Per the germline V gene, CDR1 is LGHNA and CDR2 is YNLKQL (reference sequence). CDR3 bases read: TGTGCCAGCAGCCCAACAGCGATCCAAGAC. This encodes CASSPTAIQD. The whole CDR3 reads CASSPTAIQDTQYF.

A few counts support this clone. Each gene name is a mouse one. Sequencing ends 4 residues short of the CDR3 end; the germline J gene provides the rest. Other DNA sequences of this sample code for an identical CDR3. V and J are TRBV5 and TRBJ1-1; 8 bases map to TRBD1. CDR1 is LGHNA, CDR2 YNLKQL, per germline (reference sequence). Unmatched junction bases numbered 0, after V lost 2 bases and J lost 1 base. CDR3 size: 14 residues. CDR3 protein: CASSQTGGNTEVFF. The part of the CDR3 DNA that was read is TGTGCCAGCAGCCAAACAGGGGGGAACACA.

With regard to this clone: Germline and genes: mouse. The observed sequence ends 4 residues before the CDR3 terminus, with the missing tail filled in from the germline J gene. The V and J genes are TRBV13-1 and TRBJ2-1; 10 bases are shared with TRBD2. Germline loops: CDR1 NSHNY, CDR2 SYGAGN. This CDR3 is 15 amino acids long. Unmatched junction bases numbered 3, after V lost 2 bases and J lost 4 bases. The DNA read from the CDR3 is TGTGCCAGCAGTGACTCGGGACTGGGGTATGCT. This codes for CASSDSGLGYA. The entire CDR3 sequence reads CASSDSGLGYAEQFF.

This clone was counted only a few times. Gene labels here are mouse ones. The read gets to within 4 residues of the CDR3 end, and the germline J gene fills in the rest. This chain joins TRBV12-1 and TRBJ2-2, with 10 bases matching TRBD2. Trimming took 0 bases from V and 6 from J; bases not matched to a gene: 6. The CDR3 length is 16 residues. Germline CDR1 SGHSN, CDR2 HYEKVE. The CDR3 bases that were read are TGTGCCAGCTCTCTCGTTCTGGGGGGGCGCCCCGGG. It codes for CASSLVLGGRPG. The full CDR3 sequence reads CASSLVLGGRPGQLYF. Based on the CDR3 plus reference TRBV12-1 and TRBJ2-2, the full variable domain is DSGVVQSPRHIIKEKGGRSVLTCIPISGHSNVVWYQQTLGKELKFLIQHYEKVERDKGFLPSRFSVQQFDDYHSEMNMSALELEDSAMYFCASSLVLGGRPGQLYFGEGSKLTVL.